This is a list of T cell receptor beta chains from one sample in a study of CD8+ T cells in alopecia areata. Repertoires were generated with immunoSEQ multiplex PCR, while TCRdb's copy carries only in-frame clones and drops some. The sample consists of over 100,000 clones, about 46% of them appearing once. The specimen comprised CD8+ T cells sorted from blood, sampled at week 0. The receptors come from a human donor with alopecia areata. CDR3s include the opening cysteine and the closing phenylalanine or tryptophan. A D gene is named only where the DNA matches it firmly. Clone size is stated in some rows and not others, as once, few, many or a class when expanded.

length: 13
J: TRBJ2-7
V: TRBV5-6
size: NA
D: NA
CDR3: CASSSSMSREQYF
DNA: TGTGCCAGCAGCTCCTCCATGTCTCGCGAGCAGTACTTC

length: 13
J: TRBJ2-2
V: TRBV29-1
size: few
D: NA
CDR3: CSVDGQVAGELFF
DNA: TGCAGCGTTGACGGGCAAGTGGCCGGGGAGCTGTTTTTT

length: 14
J: TRBJ1-2
V: TRBV30
size: NA
D: TRBD1
CDR3: CACRPGGLNYGYTF
DNA: TGTGCCTGCAGACCAGGGGGCTTGAACTATGGCTACACCTTC

length: 15
J: TRBJ1-5
V: TRBV7-8
size: few
D: NA
CDR3: CASSPDRMGNQPQHF
DNA: TGTGCCAGCAGCCCCGACAGGATGGGGAATCAGCCCCAGCATTTT

length: 14
J: TRBJ1-2
V: TRBV19
size: few
D: TRBD1
CDR3: CASSRDREDYGYTF
DNA: TGTGCCAGTAGTAGAGACAGGGAGGACTATGGCTACACCTTC

length: 14
J: TRBJ2-5
V: TRBV7-9
size: NA
D: NA
CDR3: CASNLGFNWETQYF
DNA: TGTGCCAGCAACCTCGGCTTTAATTGGGAGACCCAGTACTTC

length: 13
J: TRBJ2-2
V: TRBV30
size: NA
D: NA
CDR3: CAWSSTESGELFF
DNA: TGTGCCTGGAGTAGCACAGAATCCGGGGAGCTGTTTTTT

length: 15
J: TRBJ2-3
V: TRBV30
size: NA
D: NA
CDR3: CACDDGLASTDTQYF
DNA: TGTGCCTGCGACGACGGGCTGGCTAGCACAGATACGCAGTATTTT

length: 13
J: TRBJ2-3
V: TRBV27
size: NA
D: NA
CDR3: CASIGSGTDTQYF
DNA: TGTGCCAGCATTGGTAGCGGCACAGATACGCAGTATTTT

length: 15
J: TRBJ2-7
V: TRBV5-6
size: NA
D: TRBD1
CDR3: CASSPMTGKVFEQYF
DNA: TGTGCCAGCAGCCCGATGACAGGGAAGGTCTTCGAGCAGTACTTC

length: 14
J: TRBJ2-1
V: TRBV11-1
size: NA
D: TRBD2
CDR3: CASSLGLAGDEQFF
DNA: TGTGCCAGCAGCTTAGGACTAGCGGGGGATGAGCAGTTCTTC

length: 12
J: TRBJ1-1
V: TRBV19
size: NA
D: NA
CDR3: CASSILGTEAFF
DNA: TGTGCCAGTAGTATTTTAGGCACTGAAGCTTTCTTT

length: 13
J: TRBJ1-1
V: TRBV5-1
size: NA
D: NA
CDR3: CASRDLMGTEAFF
DNA: TGCGCCAGCAGAGACCTTATGGGGACTGAAGCTTTCTTT

length: 13
J: TRBJ1-1
V: TRBV5-1
size: NA
D: NA
CDR3: CASSRTGWTEAFF
DNA: TGCGCCAGCAGTAGGACGGGTTGGACTGAAGCTTTCTTT

length: 14
J: TRBJ2-3
V: TRBV4-2
size: NA
D: NA
CDR3: CASSHGGGTDTQYF
DNA: TGTGCCAGCAGCCACGGAGGGGGCACAGATACGCAGTATTTT

length: 16
J: TRBJ1-5
V: TRBV27
size: NA
D: NA
CDR3: CASSSGPGNSNQPQHF
DNA: TGTGCCAGCAGCTCTGGACCGGGCAATAGCAATCAGCCCCAGCATTTT

length: 15
J: TRBJ1-2
V: TRBV7-9
size: few
D: NA
CDR3: CASSSYEGPKVGYTF
DNA: TGTGCCAGCAGTTCTTATGAGGGGCCTAAGGTTGGCTACACCTTC

length: 15
J: TRBJ2-2
V: TRBV29-1
size: few
D: TRBD1
CDR3: CSVVSGTVNTGELFF
DNA: TGCAGCGTTGTATCCGGGACAGTCAACACCGGGGAGCTGTTTTTT

length: 13
J: TRBJ2-7
V: TRBV30
size: once
D: NA
CDR3: CACMTGGSYEQYF
DNA: TGTGCCTGCATGACAGGAGGCTCCTACGAGCAGTACTTC

length: 13
J: TRBJ2-1
V: TRBV29-1
size: NA
D: TRBD2
CDR3: CSVWGGSYNEQFF
DNA: TGCAGCGTTTGGGGGGGGAGCTACAATGAGCAGTTCTTC

length: 14
J: TRBJ1-5
V: TRBV5-6
size: NA
D: NA
CDR3: CASSLRWAGQPQHF
DNA: TGTGCCAGCAGCTTGAGGTGGGCAGGACAGCCCCAGCATTTT

length: 15
J: TRBJ1-2
V: TRBV4-3
size: few
D: NA
CDR3: CASSQELGNNYGYTF
DNA: TGCGCCAGCAGCCAAGAACTGGGGAACAACTATGGCTACACCTTC

length: 13
J: TRBJ1-1
V: TRBV2
size: NA
D: NA
CDR3: CASTPAGDTEAFF
DNA: TGTGCCAGCACTCCGGCAGGGGATACTGAAGCTTTCTTT

length: 16
J: TRBJ1-5
V: TRBV4-1
size: once
D: NA
CDR3: CASSLPDSNSNQPQHF
DNA: TGCGCCAGCAGCCTCCCTGACAGCAATAGCAATCAGCCCCAGCATTTT

length: 16
J: TRBJ2-3
V: TRBV9
size: few
D: TRBD2
CDR3: CASSQERGGRGDTQYF
DNA: TGTGCCAGCAGCCAAGAGCGGGGGGGCCGGGGAGATACGCAGTATTTT

length: 16
J: TRBJ1-6
V: TRBV30
size: NA
D: NA
CDR3: CAFMGDPLLYNSPLHF
DNA: TGTGCCTTTATGGGGGATCCTCTCCTCTATAATTCACCCCTCCACTTT

length: 12
J: TRBJ1-1
V: TRBV7-8
size: NA
D: TRBD1
CDR3: CASSWGDREAFF
DNA: TGTGCCAGCAGCTGGGGGGACAGGGAAGCTTTCTTT

length: 13
J: TRBJ2-4
V: TRBV7-9
size: NA
D: NA
CDR3: CASDVVVSNIQYF
DNA: TGTGCCAGCGACGTCGTGGTCTCGAACATTCAGTACTTC

length: 18
J: TRBJ2-1
V: TRBV7-9
size: few
D: TRBD1
CDR3: CASSTSPGTGAAYNEQFF
DNA: TGTGCCAGCAGCACCAGTCCCGGGACAGGGGCTGCCTACAATGAGCAGTTCTTC